Reported below is one TCR beta chain. Tens of thousands of T cell genomes (approximately 180 ng DNA) went into each sorted-subset replicate. Clones were read by immunoSEQ multiplex PCR, and TCRdb kept only the in-frame ones, dropping some. The top ten clones hold around 0.15% of a sample with about 2,500,000 clones, roughly nine tenths of them seen once. The data are from a study of shared clonotypes between healthy human individuals. CDR3 length: 14 residues. V was clipped by 1 base and J by 5 bases, with 9 bases between them. The germline gives CDR1 SGHVS, CDR2 FQNEAQ. This chain links TRBV7-8 with TRBJ2-1; the D gene is possibly TRBD2 (5 bases). Sample: naive CD4+ T cells sorted from blood. The subset denotes: CD45RA+ positively selected. This sequence was found in a man between 18 and 29 years old in good health. The CDR3 here is CASSLGPADNEQFF. The DNA of the CDR3 is TGTGCCAGCAGCTTAGGTCCAGCGGACAATGAGCAGTTCTTC.